This TCR beta chain was identified in a study of molecular identifiers for immune sequencing clone quantification. Overall study results and limits: Clones with over 20 RNA copies captured over 98% of effector molecules but under 1% of naive ones. Barcodes shared by identical TCR molecules could lead to underestimated sizes of highly expanded clones.

Sorting recovered naive CD8 T cells on a CD8+CD4-CCR7+CD45RA+ profile. As previously described, bulk TCR libraries were made using listed TCR primers. TCRdb called the PCR reads again in MiXCR, with one record for every CDR3 protein. The sample lists over 90,000 distinct CDR3 sequences; about 35% were seen once. Trimming at V came to 3 bases and at J to 4 bases, leaving 4 bases not matched to a gene. The CDR3 sequence is 15 residues long. Per germline, CDR1 SGHTA and CDR2 FQGTGA. This clonotype occurred once. Its matching antigen is unknown. This TCR came from a human donor in good health. Some libraries in this study had Jurkat cell RNA spiked in. The sample taken for sequencing was naive CD8+ T cells from blood, with Jurkat cell RNA spiked in. Subset in this sample: FACS-sorted CD8+CD4-CCR7+CD45RA+ naive T cells. This chain links TRBV7-3 with TRBJ2-1; TRBD2 agrees at 9 bases. The CDR3 sequence is CASSFSGSPYNEQFF. Written as DNA, the CDR3 is TGTGCCAGCAGCTTTAGCGGGAGTCCTTACAATGAGCAGTTCTTC.